This TCR beta chain emerged from a study of blood T cell repertoires in COVID-19. For the study at large: Sites in the United States, Italy and Spain provided acute and convalescent COVID-19 samples. Nucleic acid was either cDNA or gDNA, and it came from T cells, B-cell-depleted T cells, or PBMCs.

In the source study's methods: For nucleated cells, counts were estimated from reference gene primer amplification. Only in-frame clones appear in the TCRdb table, and some are missing; sequencing was by immunoSEQ multiplex PCR. Clonal size and the V and J genes are those of that table, whereas D and trimming came from the DNA. The sample lists 140,000 or so clones, 80% to 90% seen once, with approximately 3% in the top ten. This CDR3 region has 19 residues. Germline trimming cut 4 bases from V and 3 bases from J; bases unmatched to any gene: 9. Germline loops: CDR1 PRHDT, CDR2 FYEKMQ (reference sequence).

This receptor was identified in a woman in her sixties or seventies with active COVID-19. The gene calls are TRBV13 and TRBJ2-2; TRBD2 matches 15 bases. Sequencing was carried out using peripheral blood. Written as DNA, the CDR3 is TGTGCCAGCAGCTCTCCCTGGGGACTAGCGGGAGGTCACACCGGGGAGCTGTTTTTT. Encoded protein: CASSSPWGLAGGHTGELFF. Combining the CDR3 with reference TRBV13 and TRBJ2-2 gives the whole variable domain AAGVIQSPRHLIKEKRETATLKCYPIPRHDTVYWYQQGPGQDPQFLISFYEKMQSDKGSIPDRFSAQQFSDYHSELNMSSLELGDSALYFCASSSPWGLAGGHTGELFFGEGSRLTVL.